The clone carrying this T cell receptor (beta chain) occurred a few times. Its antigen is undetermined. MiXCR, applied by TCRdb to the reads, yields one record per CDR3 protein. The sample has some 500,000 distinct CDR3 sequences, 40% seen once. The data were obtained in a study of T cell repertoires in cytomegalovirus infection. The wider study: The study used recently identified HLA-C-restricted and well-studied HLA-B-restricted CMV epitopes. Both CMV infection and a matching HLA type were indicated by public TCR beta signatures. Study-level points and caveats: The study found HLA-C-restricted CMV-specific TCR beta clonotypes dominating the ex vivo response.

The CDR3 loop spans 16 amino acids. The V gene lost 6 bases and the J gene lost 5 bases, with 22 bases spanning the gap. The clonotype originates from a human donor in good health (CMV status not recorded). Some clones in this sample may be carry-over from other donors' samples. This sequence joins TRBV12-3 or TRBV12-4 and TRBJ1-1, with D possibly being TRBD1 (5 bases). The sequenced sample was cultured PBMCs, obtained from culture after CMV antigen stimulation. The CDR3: CASSPGLGGIGTEAFF. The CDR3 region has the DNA TGTGCCAGCAGCCCCGGGCTCGGGGGGATCGGAACTGAAGCTTTCTTT.